This T cell receptor (beta chain) is from a study of technical replicates of blood from a few donors. This clone appeared once. Libraries were prepared by immunoSEQ multiplex PCR; TCRdb keeps only in-frame clonotypes and omits some of them. The profile shows 75,000 or so clones, 95% of them singletons. Germline CDR1 and CDR2: SQVTM and ANQGSEA. The CDR3 has 14 residues. Trimming cost V 5 bases and J 3 bases; bases outside gene matches: 9. Sample: T cells isolated from PBMCs. The chain couples TRBV29-1 to TRBJ1-1; 7 bases agree with TRBD1. The sequence was obtained from a human donor in good health. DNA of the CDR3: TGCAGCGTTAAGACAGGGCTGAGGGACACTGAAGCTTTCTTT. This sequence encodes CSVKTGLRDTEAFF.